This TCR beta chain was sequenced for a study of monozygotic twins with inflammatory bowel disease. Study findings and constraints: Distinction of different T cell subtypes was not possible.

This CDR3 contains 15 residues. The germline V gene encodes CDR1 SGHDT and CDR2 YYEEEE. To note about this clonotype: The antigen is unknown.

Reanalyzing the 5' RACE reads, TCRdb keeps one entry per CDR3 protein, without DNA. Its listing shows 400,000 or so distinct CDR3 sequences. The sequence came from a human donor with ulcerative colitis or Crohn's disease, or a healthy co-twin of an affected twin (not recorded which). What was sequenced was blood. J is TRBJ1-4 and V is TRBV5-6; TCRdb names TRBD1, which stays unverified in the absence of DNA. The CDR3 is CASSFGTGGREKLFF.